This T cell receptor beta chain was sequenced during a study of chemoradiotherapy in HPV16-positive cancers. Study summary: Candidate HPV-specific T-cell clones and common TCR motifs came from functional assays in a couple of HPV16-positive patients.

Clones were read by immunoSEQ multiplex PCR, and TCRdb kept only the in-frame ones, dropping some. Here the sample spans 30,000 to 35,000 clones, about nine tenths being singletons. This clone was seen just once. The antigen remains unidentified. The V gene lost 1 base and the J gene lost 6 bases, with 14 bases spanning the gap. The CDR3 loop spans 15 amino acids. Germline V gene data show CDR1 as LNHDA and CDR2 as SQIVND (reference sequence). Study-wide results and caveats: Non-HPV-specific T cells did not expand in tumors during treatment, whereas candidate HPV-specific clones and E7-related motifs did. HPV-responsive T-cell expansion during chemoradiotherapy was linked to improved recurrence-free survival in HPV16-positive patients.

Samples were taken several times over chemoradiotherapy. The genes are TRBV19 and TRBJ2-3, with D possibly being TRBD2 (7 bases). The sequences come from blood, collected from a patient who underwent chemoradiotherapy. This clonotype was obtained from a human donor with HPV-associated anogenital cancer. CDR3 sequence (DNA): TGTGCCAGTAGTATAGCGGGGGGCCCCGCGGATACGCAGTATTTT. It is translated as CASSIAGGPADTQYF.